Listed below are T cell receptor beta chains from one sample, sequenced in a study of blood T cells in healthy people across ages. Each CDR3 protein gets one entry after TCRdb re-called the 5' RACE reads with MiXCR. The sample lists approximately 730,000 distinct CDR3 sequences, 43% occurring once. Specimen: blood. All receptors come from a woman in her sixties or seventies in good health. Each CDR3 is given with its conserved first and last residue. Each record gives: clone size, V gene, J gene, CDR3 protein. The size field is filled for only some rows; it gives once, few, many or a size class.

abundance: .; v_gene: TRBV9; j_gene: TRBJ2-7; CDR3aa: CASSVGAGTAYEQYF
abundance: .; v_gene: TRBV29-1; j_gene: TRBJ2-1; CDR3aa: CSAGSRRSGGNEQFF
abundance: .; v_gene: TRBV7-2; j_gene: TRBJ2-5; CDR3aa: CASSLGVPETQYF
abundance: few; v_gene: TRBV7-2; j_gene: TRBJ2-7; CDR3aa: CASSASSGGLYEQYF
abundance: .; v_gene: TRBV7-3; j_gene: TRBJ2-1; CDR3aa: CASSTGGPYNEQFF
abundance: .; v_gene: TRBV12-3/TRBV12-4; j_gene: TRBJ1-5; CDR3aa: CASSTQWGNQPQHF
abundance: many; v_gene: TRBV7-2; j_gene: TRBJ2-7; CDR3aa: CASSPGQGPYEQYF
abundance: few; v_gene: TRBV20-1; j_gene: TRBJ1-4; CDR3aa: CSAVPPGQDREKLFF
abundance: .; v_gene: TRBV3-1; j_gene: TRBJ2-5; CDR3aa: CASSQGPWIGQYF
abundance: .; v_gene: TRBV6-2/TRBV6-3; j_gene: TRBJ2-4; CDR3aa: CASSYGGQGAGIQYF
abundance: .; v_gene: TRBV20-1; j_gene: TRBJ2-1; CDR3aa: CSAREQDYNEQFF
abundance: many; v_gene: TRBV12-3/TRBV12-4; j_gene: TRBJ2-1; CDR3aa: CASSSGTSNEQFF
abundance: .; v_gene: TRBV5-5; j_gene: TRBJ2-6; CDR3aa: CASSLDVSGANVRTF
abundance: .; v_gene: TRBV5-1; j_gene: TRBJ2-1; CDR3aa: CASSPVPGLAGGLGEQFF
abundance: few; v_gene: TRBV5-1; j_gene: TRBJ2-2; CDR3aa: CASSTRLVATGELFF
abundance: .; v_gene: TRBV18; j_gene: TRBJ1-4; CDR3aa: CAGSPRTGEKLFF
abundance: .; v_gene: TRBV3-1; j_gene: TRBJ2-5; CDR3aa: CASSRIGGQETQYF
abundance: once; v_gene: TRBV6-5; j_gene: .; CDR3aa: CASRGFSYNEQYF
abundance: .; v_gene: TRBV20-1; j_gene: TRBJ2-5; CDR3aa: CSASGTGITSRETQYF
abundance: few; v_gene: TRBV3-1; j_gene: TRBJ1-2; CDR3aa: CASSQGGASSDYGYTF
abundance: .; v_gene: TRBV2; j_gene: TRBJ1-1; CDR3aa: CASRPDGENTEAFF
abundance: once; v_gene: TRBV19; j_gene: .; CDR3aa: CASRTQGSEQYF